This entry describes one T cell receptor (beta chain). This clonotype occurred many times. Its antigen target is currently unknown. Within one base of it there is no much larger clone, and no base qualities were kept. Receptor libraries were prepared by multiplex PCR. TCRdb names Illumina HiSeq 4000 as the instrument used. TCR beta libraries were built with iRepertoire HTBI primers and Arm-PCR amplification of CDR3 regions. Gel purification was performed on PCR products prior to sequencing. The paper's data handling went like this. Gene usage analysis of CDR3 amino acid clonotypes used the approximately 56 TRBV and around 14 TRBJ segments found across samples. COPE and FqMerger were used to merge filtered high-quality paired reads into contigs. BLAST was used to align contigs to IMGT TRBV, TRBD and TRBJ reference genes, and CDR3 was defined according to IMGT. Highly expanded clones were defined as clonotypes with a frequency above 0.1%. Repertoire diversity was measured by Shannon entropy, and V-J evenness by the Gini coefficient. Clonotypes shared by more than one individual were considered public. Through fastp at Q25 and MiXCR, TCRdb rebuilt clones from the public reads, retaining in-frame beta chains. Under each unique CDR3 protein, matching rows form one entry showing the most common genes and DNA. The V and J calls here are based on TCRdb, not the publication. The table for this sample lists about 500,000 distinct CDR3 sequences; more than 10% of them were counted only once. The ten most abundant clones make up roughly 8.9% of the sample.

The record originates from a study of regulatory T cells in long-lasting Graves disease (dated by TCRdb to the early 2020s). About the investigation overall: Newly diagnosed Graves' disease patients had taken antithyroid drugs for less than 3 months. A total of roughly 35 samples were covered by TCR sequencing, comprising around 13 persistent and around 20 newly diagnosed Graves' disease patients. The study was registered as a clinical trial and conducted in China. Peripheral blood TCR sequencing and RNA sequencing compared persistent Graves' disease patients with newly diagnosed Graves' disease patients. Broad study findings and their caveats: Persistent disease showed preferential use of TRBV28, TRBJ1-2 and TRBJ2-5, whereas newly diagnosed disease favored TRBV20-1 and TRBJ2-1. Persistent Graves' disease patients showed lower TCR Shannon entropy and fewer highly expanded clones than newly diagnosed patients, suggesting clonal expansion. As a limitation, the authors acknowledged that the small sample size may reduce accuracy. Peripheral blood alone was examined, since thyroid tissue, which constituted the primary lesion, could not be accessed. Sequencing and analysis were restricted to the TCR beta chain. More public clonotypes were shared among persistent patients (under 3,000) than among newly diagnosed patients (roughly 960).

The CDR3 runs 14 residues from the cysteine to the phenylalanine. Of all the DNA, just the CDR3 is kept, 42 bases in frame from base 1. The junction shows trimming of 6 bases on V and 6 bases on J, and the gene matches do not reach 8 bases of it. Sequences KGHSH (CDR1) and LQKENI (CDR2) are obtained from the germline V gene. The sample's time point label, in plain terms: newly diagnosed GD, antithyroid drugs for less than 3 months. For both TCR sequencing and RNA sequencing, RNA was extracted from PBMCs using TRIzol. Graves' disease was diagnosed according to American Thyroid Association guidelines. The patients came from an endocrinology department in Xi'an, China. Each patient gave approximately 10 milliliters of peripheral blood, collected in an EDTA anticoagulant tube. Ficoll Paque Plus density gradient separation was used to isolate PBMCs, and no further T cell sorting was done. An Agilent 2100 Bioanalyzer and agarose gel were used to assess RNA quality, and a NanoDrop 2000 was used to measure RNA concentration.

The sample was also linked to a second study, of T cells in Graves' hyperthyroidism and ophthalmopathy. As the second publication notes: Stable Graves' hyperthyroidism was defined as the absence of progression to ophthalmopathy over 18 months of follow-up. Hyperthyroidism patients were newly diagnosed, had a disease duration of under 2 months, and were aged 18 to 65 years. Exclusion was applied to patients with uncontrolled infections, other autoimmune diseases, pregnancy or lactation. Diagnoses were based on clinical symptoms, serum thyroxine and TRAb, thyroid ultrasound and orbital computed tomography. The first round of RT-PCR for the TCR CDR3 was performed with the HTBI primer set and the Qiagen OneStep RT-PCR kit. Blood samples also contained most of the expanded thyroid clonotypes (frequency above 0.001), which suggests that blood repertoires may reflect thyroid immune responses. In cross-validation, a model built on a 13 V-J signature told ophthalmopathy apart from stable hyperthyroidism with roughly 87% sensitivity and 81% to 82% specificity, and in testing the same model reached 80%/75%. In validation, the model predicted progression to ophthalmopathy a median of around six months before onset, with approximately 71% sensitivity and nearly 75% specificity. TCR V-J signatures able to tell the groups apart were searched for in a discovery cohort of 90 to 100 patients, of whom more than 40 had Graves' ophthalmopathy and around 56 had stable Graves' hyperthyroidism. Prospective prediction of ophthalmopathy was tested in an independent validation cohort consisting of under 20 hyperthyroidism patients and over 15 patients who later progressed to ophthalmopathy. The approximately 95 discovery patients were divided at random into training and test sets in a 7:3 ratio. In over five Graves' hyperthyroidism patients, the study also compared T-cell repertoires from thyroid tissue with T-cell repertoires from blood. After blood sampling, hyperthyroidism patients were treated with methimazole at a starting dose of 30 mg daily, and ophthalmopathy patients were treated with high-dose intravenous methylprednisolone. A second multiplex PCR round built the libraries, followed by size selection and purification. Sequencing of the libraries was done on an Illumina HiSeq2000 using paired-end 100 bp reads. SOAPnuke was used to process the raw data, removing reads that contained adapters or uncalled bases, had a mean Phred below 15, or lacked an exact match to the constant primer or identifier. High-quality paired reads were merged using COPE v1.2.5, and each unique nucleotide sequence was defined as a clonotype. Clonotypes were aligned to IMGT TRBV, TRBD and TRBJ reference segments using MiTCR v1.1. Analysis was restricted to V-J combinations with a frequency above 0.0001, which covered 99.2% of repertoires. A TCS score was defined as the ratio between F50 (clonal expansion) and ExV (chaos), using BLOSUM62-based TCRdist between CDR3 peptides within each V-J. Welch's t-statistics and random forest reduced 514 V-J features to 13, which were used in a naive Bayes classifier (R e1071). Sample size was not statistically predetermined, and blinding of investigators to group allocation was not performed. The paper describes TCR Vbeta CDR3 sequencing of 120 to 150 peripheral blood samples, made up of around 41 ophthalmopathy patients, roughly 75 hyperthyroidism patients and about 17 progressor patients.

The chain joins TRBV18 to TRBJ2-7, and TRBD1 matches 10 of the central bases. This specimen was peripheral blood mononuclear cells (PBMCs), taken at new diagnosis, from a patient treated with antithyroid drugs. The sequence derives from a woman younger than 45 with Graves disease. Donor details come from another sample of the same person, matched by shared clones. The encoded CDR3 is CASSSGQGVGEQYF. The DNA sequence follows: TGTGCCAGCTCGAGCGGACAGGGGGTTGGCGAGCAGTACTTC. With the portions outside the CDR3 filled from the reference TRBV18 and TRBJ2-7 genes, the complete variable region becomes NAGVMQNPRHLVRRRGQEARLRCSPMKGHSHVYWYRQLPEEGLKFMVYLQKENIIDESGMPKERFSAEFPKEGPSILRIQQVVRGDSAAYFCASSSGQGVGEQYFGPGTRLTVT.